This entry describes one TCR beta chain. The antigen is undetermined. The use of a sample-barcoded 5' primer and a J-beta primer mix characterized a second PCR of about 7 to 12 cycles. TCRdb independently ran MiXCR on the 5' RACE reads; one entry per CDR3 protein. This table holds around 750,000 distinct CDR3 sequences, 50% to 65% found once. The data were obtained in a study of blood T cells in healthy people across ages. The CDR3 spans 16 residues. Germline V gene sequence: CDR1 MNHEY, CDR2 SMNVEV (reference sequence). V shed 0 bases and J shed 2 bases, with 13 bases lying between them. Overall study results and limits: The CMV status of each donor remained undetermined, and this could have confounded shifts in expanded clonotypes. Estimates of diversity drawn from one million T cells were considered underestimates.

This TCR came from a man older than 75 in good health. Sequenced sample: blood. The chain recombines TRBV27 with TRBJ1-1; unclear D gene. CDR3 DNA sequence: TGTGCCAGCAGTTTATCCCCCGGCCTTTCAAACACTGAAGCTTTCTTT. Its protein product is CASSLSPGLSNTEAFF.